Following are 32 T cell receptor beta chains from one sample sequenced in a study of shared clonotypes between healthy human individuals. The repertoire was sequenced with immunoSEQ multiplex PCR; TCRdb's copy has only in-frame clones and lacks some. The sample records roughly 2.2 million clones, less than 95% being singletons. The specimen sequenced was naive CD4+ T cells from PBMCs. Indicated subset: CD45RA+ positively selected. The receptors shown here come from a man aged 18 to 30 in good health. Some clones in this sample may be carry-over from other donors' samples.

The chain carries TRBV19 and TRBJ2-3, with TRBD1 matching 7 bases. The CDR3 loop spans 15 amino acids. The V and J ends lost 3 bases and 4 bases, in that order; junction bases with no gene match: 7. CDR1 and CDR2 from the germline V gene are LNHDA and SQIVND (reference sequence). The CDR3 nucleotides are TGTGCCAGTAGTATCGACAGGGACCCTGCAGATACGCAGTATTTT. As protein: CASSIDRDPADTQYF.

The chain joins TRBV19 to TRBJ2-7, with unresolved D. The CDR3 covers 12 residues. The germline gives CDR1 LNHDA, CDR2 SQIVND (reference sequence). Trimming took 5 bases from V and 7 from J, leaving 12 bases between them. In DNA form, the CDR3 reads TGTGCCAGTAGTGTTATACGTGGAGAGCAGTACTTC. Its translation: CASSVIRGEQYF.

The rearrangement links TRBV5-3 to TRBJ1-2, with D hard to call. TRBV5-3 qualifies as an ORF whose function is uncertain. This CDR3 spans 13 amino acids. V lost 4 bases and J 8 bases, leaving 15 bases between the germline ends. Here the CDR3 reads CARSPRRHCGYTF. Written as DNA, the CDR3 is TGTGCCAGAAGCCCAAGGCGGCACTGCGGCTACACCTTC.

The CDR3 coding sequence is TGCGCCAGCAGCCAAGATCGGGCGGGAGGGCCGGTTGAGCAGTTCTTC. Protein sequence: CASSQDRAGGPVEQFF. The chain employs TRBV4-3 and TRBJ2-1; 9 bases fit TRBD2. The CDR3 has 16 amino acids. Trimming removed 0 bases from V and 9 bases from J; junction bases left unmatched: 9. CDR1 LGHNA and CDR2 YSLEER come from the germline V gene.

About this clone itself: In the same sample, other DNA sequences code for this CDR3. The gene calls are TRBV19 and TRBJ1-5, with D uncertain. The ends were cut back, 3 bases at V and 4 bases at J, with 7 bases in the middle. The V gene's germline CDR1 is LNHDA and CDR2 SQIVND (reference sequence). There are 13 residues in the CDR3. CDR3 bases: TGTGCCAGTAGTATCGAGCGGAATCAGCCCCAGCATTTT. It translates to CASSIERNQPQHF.

The chain carries TRBV9 and TRBJ1-1, with TRBD1 matching 7 bases. Trimming at V came to 3 bases and at J to 7 bases, leaving 9 bases not matched to a gene. This CDR3 is 14 amino acids long. Per germline, CDR1 SGDLS and CDR2 YYNGEE. The chain's CDR3 is CASSARQGDVEAFF. The CDR3 DNA follows: TGTGCCAGCAGCGCCAGACAGGGCGACGTTGAAGCTTTCTTT.

The J gene is TRBJ1-1, the V gene TRBV29-1; 10 bases are shared with TRBD1. CDR1 and CDR2 (germline): SQVTM, ANQGSEA. Trimming cost V 2 bases and J 8 bases; bases outside gene matches: 8. The CDR3 spans 14 residues. CDR3 nucleotides: TGCAGCGTTGAACCCTCGACAGGGGGCTACGAAGCTTTCTTT. Residues: CSVEPSTGGYEAFF.

The chain employs TRBV5-1 and TRBJ2-3; D gene unclear. V shed 3 bases and J shed 6 bases, with 11 bases lying between them. This CDR3 contains 13 residues. Germline V CDR1 and CDR2: SGHRS, YFSETQ. CDR3 coding DNA: TGCGCCAGCAGCTCGCTTCTGGAGGATACGCAGTATTTT. It is translated as CASSSLLEDTQYF.

V gene TRBV28 combines with J gene TRBJ2-7, with D hard to call. Deletions cut 3 bases from V and 2 bases from J, with 5 bases between. Germline CDR1 is MDHEN and CDR2 is SYDVKM. The CDR3 consists of 12 residues. The CDR3: CASSFQTYEQYF. The CDR3 nucleotides read TGTGCCAGCAGTTTTCAGACCTACGAGCAGTACTTC.

Comments on this clone: The sample carries other DNA sequences with the same CDR3. The chain uses TRBV18 and TRBJ2-3; a weak D match, TRBD2 (6 bases). Germline V gene sequence: CDR1 KGHSH, CDR2 LQKENI. CDR3 length: 13 residues. Trimming pared 3 bases from V and 6 bases from J, leaving 10 bases between. The CDR3 is CASSPRETDTQYF. Here the CDR3 DNA reads TGTGCCAGCTCACCGCGGGAAACGGATACGCAGTATTTT. Combining the CDR3 with reference TRBV18 and TRBJ2-3 gives the whole variable domain NAGVMQNPRHLVRRRGQEARLRCSPMKGHSHVYWYRQLPEEGLKFMVYLQKENIIDESGMPKERFSAEFPKEGPSILRIQQVVRGDSAAYFCASSPRETDTQYFGPGTRLTVL.

V and J are TRBV28 and TRBJ1-3; no clear D. In germline, CDR1 is MDHEN, CDR2 SYDVKM. The ends were cut back, 1 base at V and 0 bases at J, with 7 bases in the middle. The length of the CDR3 is 15 residues. The CDR3 sequence: CASSLFPLSGNTIYF. The CDR3 DNA is TGTGCCAGCAGTTTATTTCCCCTCTCTGGAAACACCATATATTTT.

This clone has only one observation. This CDR3 is also generated by other DNA sequences in the sample. The chain joins TRBV27 to TRBJ2-3, with D uncertain. The V end was cut by 2 bases, the J end by 3 bases, with 6 bases between. The V gene's germline CDR1 is MNHEY and CDR2 SMNVEV (reference sequence). There are 13 residues in the CDR3. Written as DNA, the CDR3 is TGTGCCAGCAGTTTAAGACGGACAGATACGCAGTATTTT. It translates to CASSLRRTDTQYF.

Concerning this clone: One end of the junction fails to match germline, which may point to a read error. The sample contains more than one DNA sequence encoding this CDR3. The rearrangement uses TRBV5-6 and TRBJ2-7, with a weak D call TRBD2 (6 bases). Germline V lookup: CDR1 SGHDT, CDR2 YYEEEE. The CDR3 spans 16 residues. CDR3 sequence reads: CASSLEVGGVWYEQYF. CDR3 DNA: TGTGCCAGCAGCTTGGAGGTCGGGGGAGTATGGTACGAGCAGTACTTT.

The V and J genes are TRBV14 and TRBJ2-5, with D possibly called TRBD1 or TRBD2 (5 bases each). Germline lookup yields CDR1 SGHDN and CDR2 FVKESK. V was trimmed by 5 bases and J by 4 bases, leaving 14 bases between them. The CDR3 has 14 amino acids. The CDR3 here is CASSAPWGLETQYF. Written as DNA, the CDR3 is TGTGCCAGCAGCGCCCCATGGGGGTTAGAGACCCAGTACTTC.

The CDR3 sequence: CASRVPNTGELFF. In DNA, the CDR3 is TGTGCCAGCAGGGTTCCAAACACCGGGGAGCTGTTTTTT. The chain employs TRBV25-1 and TRBJ2-2; D remains ambiguous. Per germline, CDR1 MGHDK and CDR2 SYGVNS. With 6 bases removed from V and 2 bases from J, the gap between germline ends came to 7 bases. The CDR3 runs to 13 residues.

The chain recombines TRBV2 with TRBJ2-7, with no clear D. V lost 8 bases and J lost 6, with 11 bases in between. The CDR3 has 11 amino acids. Per germline, CDR1 SNHLY and CDR2 FYNNEI. This CDR3 reads CASGQQAEQYF. Here the CDR3 DNA reads TGTGCCAGCGGCCAGCAGGCCGAGCAGTACTTC.

Concerning this clone: Germline and junction disagree at one end, which may indicate a read error. This chain connects TRBV29-1 to TRBJ2-1; D not resolved. CDR3 length: 9 amino acids. Germline CDR1 is SQVTM and CDR2 is ANQGSEA. CDR3 nucleotides: TGCAGCGTTGAAGATCTTCAGGTCTTC. It translates to CSVEDLQVF.

V gene TRBV27 combines with J gene TRBJ1-2, with D possibly matching TRBD1 (5 bases). V lost 5 bases and J 8 bases, leaving 18 bases between the germline ends. Germline assignment: CDR1 MNHEY and CDR2 SMNVEV (reference sequence). This CDR3 comprises 14 residues. CDR3 protein: CASSNPGTLKGYTF. CDR3 nucleotide sequence: TGTGCCAGCAGTAACCCCGGGACCTTGAAAGGCTACACCTTC.

The chain is built from TRBV6-1 and TRBJ1-1, with D hard to call. The germline V gene encodes CDR1 MNHNS and CDR2 SASEGT. V lost 2 bases and J 4 bases, leaving 8 bases between the germline ends. This CDR3 region has 13 residues. The CDR3 here is CASSEHTGTEAFF. The CDR3 region has the DNA TGTGCCAGCAGTGAACACACGGGCACTGAAGCTTTCTTT.

The chain couples TRBV19 to TRBJ1-5, with TRBD1 as a possible D gene (5 bases). The CDR3 sequence is 15 residues long. The V gene lost 4 bases and the J gene lost 2 bases, with 12 bases spanning the gap. Germline assignment: CDR1 LNHDA and CDR2 SQIVND (reference sequence). Here the CDR3 reads CASSTRRGGNQPQHF. CDR3 DNA: TGTGCCAGTAGTACCCGCCGGGGCGGCAATCAGCCCCAGCATTTT.

The chain links TRBV6-5 to TRBJ1-1; D remains unclear. V gave up 7 bases and J gave up 0 bases, with 12 bases separating them. Looked up from germline, CDR1 is MNHEY and CDR2 is SVGAGI. CDR3 size: 14 residues. The CDR3 here is CASKAEQLNTEAFF. The CDR3 nucleotides read TGTGCCAGCAAGGCGGAACAGTTGAACACTGAAGCTTTCTTT.

V gene TRBV6-5 combines with J gene TRBJ1-5, with 7 bases matching TRBD1. Germline CDR1 and CDR2: MNHEY and SVGAGI. This CDR3 region has 15 residues. Trimming removed 2 bases from V and 6 bases from J; junction bases left unmatched: 7. The chain's CDR3 is CASSYGRGLGQPQHF. Written as DNA, the CDR3 is TGTGCCAGCAGTTACGGCAGGGGGTTGGGTCAGCCCCAGCATTTT.

With respect to this clone: Other DNA sequences in the same sample also yield this CDR3. V and J are TRBV7-3 and TRBJ2-2; no reliable D call. The CDR3 has 14 amino acids. V lost 1 base to trimming and J lost 0 bases, with 3 bases between them. Germline V gives CDR1 SGHTA, CDR2 FQGTGA. CDR3 in amino acids: CASSLRANTGELFF. The CDR3 region has the DNA TGTGCCAGCAGCTTAAGGGCGAACACCGGGGAGCTGTTTTTT.

The chain is built from TRBV5-1 and TRBJ2-1, with 9 bases aligning to TRBD2. Germline assignment: CDR1 SGHRS and CDR2 YFSETQ. The CDR3 has 15 residues. Trimming took 2 bases from V and 7 from J; bases not matched to a gene: 7. The CDR3 region is CASSFPLAGRNEQFF. CDR3 in DNA: TGCGCCAGCAGCTTTCCACTAGCGGGTCGGAATGAGCAGTTCTTC.

This CDR3 reads CAISESETGFGYNEQFF. The CDR3 DNA follows: TGTGCCATCAGTGAGTCGGAGACAGGTTTTGGCTACAATGAGCAGTTCTTC. The chain uses TRBV10-3 and TRBJ2-1; the D gene is possibly TRBD1 (6 bases). The germline V gene encodes CDR1 ENHRY and CDR2 SYGVKD. The length of the CDR3 is 17 residues. V was pared by 0 bases and J by 3 bases, with 15 bases between.

The genes are TRBV10-2 and TRBJ2-1, with a tentative D call TRBD2 (5 bases). V lost 6 bases to trimming and J lost 0 bases, with 15 bases between them. CDR1 is WSHSY, CDR2 SAAADI, per germline. The CDR3 loop spans 16 amino acids. This CDR3 reads CASRLGPEGSYNEQFF. CDR3 DNA: TGCGCCAGCAGACTTGGACCAGAGGGCTCCTACAATGAGCAGTTCTTC.

The chain couples TRBV9 to TRBJ2-2; D remains ambiguous. This CDR3 is built from 13 residues. Germline V lookup: CDR1 SGDLS, CDR2 YYNGEE. The V gene lost 2 bases and the J gene lost 7 bases, with 9 bases spanning the gap. CDR3 region: CASSVSGGGELFF. For the CDR3, the DNA is TGTGCCAGCAGCGTTAGTGGCGGCGGGGAGCTGTTTTTT.

Written as DNA, the CDR3 is TGTGCCAGCAGCTTAGGACAGGGATTGGGCACTGAAGCTTTCTTT. Its translation is CASSLGQGLGTEAFF. The rearrangement links TRBV9 to TRBJ1-1; 8 bases line up with TRBD1. CDR1 is SGDLS, CDR2 YYNGEE, per germline. CDR3 length equals 15 residues. Trimming cost V 4 bases and J 4 bases; bases outside gene matches: 9.

V usage is TRBV30 and J usage is TRBJ2-7, with TRBD1 matching over 11 bases. Germline trimming cut 4 bases from V and 6 bases from J; bases unmatched to any gene: 5. This CDR3 is built from 13 residues. CDR1 and CDR2 (germline): GTSNPN, SVGIG (reference sequence). DNA for the CDR3: TGTGCCTGGACCGGGACAGGGGGAGGCGAGCAGTACTTC. Its translation: CAWTGTGGGEQYF. Using reference TRBV30 and TRBJ2-7 for the parts outside the CDR3, the full variable domain is SQTIHQWPATLVQPVGSPLSLECTVEGTSNPNLYWYRQAAGRGLQLLFYSVGIGQISSEVPQNLSASRPQDRQFILSSKKLLLSDSGFYLCAWTGTGGGEQYFGPGTRLTVT.

This sequence joins TRBV12-5 and TRBJ2-5; 7 bases map to TRBD1. The V segment lost 2 bases and the J segment 5 bases; nucleotides outside the gene matches: 5. CDR1 and CDR2 from the germline V gene are LGHNT and FRNRAP. This CDR3 is 14 amino acids long. CDR3: CASGLNRGWETQYF. In nucleotides, the CDR3 is TGTGCTAGTGGTTTGAACAGGGGATGGGAGACCCAGTACTTC.

This sequence joins TRBV28 and TRBJ1-6, with 7 bases identical to TRBD1. V dropped 1 base and J dropped 8; count of bases not matched to a gene: 5. CDR1 and CDR2 (germline): MDHEN, SYDVKM. The CDR3 totals 15 residues. CDR3 amino acids: CASSLSGRGDSPLHF. The CDR3 DNA reads as TGTGCCAGCAGTTTATCTGGCAGGGGGGATTCACCCCTCCACTTT.

The chain combines TRBV19 with TRBJ1-5; D is ambiguous. V lost 0 bases and J lost 0, with 6 bases in between. The CDR3 totals 15 residues. Germline V gene sequence: CDR1 LNHDA, CDR2 SQIVND (reference sequence). This CDR3 reads CASSIEPASNQPQHF. In nucleotides, the CDR3 is TGTGCCAGTAGTATAGAGCCAGCTAGCAATCAGCCCCAGCATTTT.